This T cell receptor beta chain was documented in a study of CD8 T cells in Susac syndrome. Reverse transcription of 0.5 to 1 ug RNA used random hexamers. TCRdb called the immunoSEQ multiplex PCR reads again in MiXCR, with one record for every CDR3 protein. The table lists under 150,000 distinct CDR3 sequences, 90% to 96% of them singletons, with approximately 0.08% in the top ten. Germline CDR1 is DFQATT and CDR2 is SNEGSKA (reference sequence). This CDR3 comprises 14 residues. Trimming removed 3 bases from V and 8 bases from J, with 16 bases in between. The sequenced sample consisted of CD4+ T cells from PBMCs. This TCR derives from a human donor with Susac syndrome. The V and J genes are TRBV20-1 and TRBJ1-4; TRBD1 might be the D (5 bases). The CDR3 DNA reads TGCAGTGCTAGCGTGGGACGAGGCGGCGAAAAACTGTTTTTT. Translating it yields CSASVGRGGEKLFF.